Listed below are T cell receptor beta chains from one sample, sequenced in a study of T cell responses to AZD1222 COVID-19 vaccine. Profiling relied on immunoSEQ multiplex PCR, and the TCRdb table lists in-frame clones only, not all of them. The sample records fewer than 50,000 clones, about 92% being singletons. This sample comprised peripheral blood, obtained 28 days after the second AZD1222 dose. The receptors were sampled from an adult who received the AZD1222 COVID-19 vaccine. Both conserved end residues are trimmed from each CDR3. A D gene is named only where the DNA matches it firmly. Only part of the rows carry a size: once, few, many, or a class if the clone is expanded.

V gene	J gene	D gene	clone size	CDR3 protein
TRBV29-1	TRBJ1-2	-	-	SVEAGAGYGYT
TRBV5-6	TRBJ1-5	-	-	ASSLAGRGNQPQH
TRBV6-2/TRBV6-3	TRBJ1-1	-	-	ASSYSGGRFEAF
TRBV5-4	TRBJ2-5	-	-	ASSPGGRGAQETQY
TRBV6-5	TRBJ1-5	TRBD1	-	ASGQELNQPQH
TRBV19	TRBJ1-5	-	-	ASSATWGGNQPQH
TRBV18	TRBJ1-1	-	once	ASSPMGQTNTEAF
TRBV29-1	TRBJ1-1	-	-	SSRAGSMNTEAF
TRBV3-1/TRBV3-2	TRBJ1-3	-	-	ASSQGIVLGNTIY
TRBV7-2	TRBJ1-2	-	once	ASSLGPGQDLSGYT